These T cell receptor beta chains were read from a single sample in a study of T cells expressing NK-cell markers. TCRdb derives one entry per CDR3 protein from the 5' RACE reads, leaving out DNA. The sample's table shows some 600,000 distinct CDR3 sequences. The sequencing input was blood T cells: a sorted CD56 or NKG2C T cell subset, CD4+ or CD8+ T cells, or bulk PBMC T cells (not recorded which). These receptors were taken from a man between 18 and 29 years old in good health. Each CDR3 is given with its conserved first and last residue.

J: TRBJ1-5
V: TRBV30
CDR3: CAWSSQGTQPQHF

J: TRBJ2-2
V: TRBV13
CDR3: CASSFLTANTGELFF

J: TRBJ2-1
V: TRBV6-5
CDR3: CASRPRLANNNEQFF

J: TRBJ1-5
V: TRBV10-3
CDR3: CATGPVGVNQPQHF

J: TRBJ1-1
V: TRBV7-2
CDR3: CASSFGGGRGYTEAFF

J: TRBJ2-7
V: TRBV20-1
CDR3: CSVPKRELSYEQYF

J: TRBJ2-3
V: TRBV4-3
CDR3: CASSQDKREGSDTQYF

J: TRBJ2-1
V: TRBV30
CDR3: CAWSVLQTYNEQFF

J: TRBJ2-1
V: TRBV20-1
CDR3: CSASLASGVSSYNEQFF

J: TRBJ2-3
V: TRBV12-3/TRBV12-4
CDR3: CASTFTSVTDTQYF

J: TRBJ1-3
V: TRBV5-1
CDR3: CASSSGHAGNTIYF